This T cell receptor beta chain was obtained from a study of CD8 T cells in ankylosing spondylitis. To note about this clonotype: Its cognate antigen is unknown.

TCRdb fed the 5' RACE reads into MiXCR, producing one record per CDR3 protein. The sample has about 700,000 distinct CDR3 sequences; roughly 19% are singletons. The V end was cut by 7 bases, the J end by 2 bases, with 16 bases between. This CDR3 has 14 residues. CDR1 and CDR2 (germline): DFQATT, SNEGSKA (reference sequence). Study observations and caveats: There was a TCR beta motif, made of several highly homologous variants, that appeared characteristic of ankylosing spondylitis blood.

Input material: blood, either unsorted or a sorted T cell fraction (not recorded which). This TCR came from a male donor with ankylosing spondylitis. V is TRBV20-1 and J is TRBJ2-3, with D perhaps TRBD2 (7 bases). The CDR3 DNA is TGCAGTGTCGTAGGGGGGGGGGCCACAGATACGCAGTATTTT. Protein sequence: CSVVGGGATDTQYF.